This T cell receptor (beta chain) emerged from a study of T cells in Graves' hyperthyroidism and ophthalmopathy. Overall study results and limits: Most clonotypes expanded in thyroid above 0.001 were likewise present in blood.

Of note for this clonotype: Its specificity is not known.

TCR beta CDR3 sequences were amplified from RNA transcripts. Initially, a first-round RT-PCR of the TCR CDR3 employed the HTBI primer set. TCRdb itself ran the multiplex PCR reads through MiXCR, one entry per CDR3 protein. The sample holds about 700,000 distinct CDR3 sequences, 14% seen once. V trimming: 5 bases; J trimming: 6 bases; junction bases outside the gene matches: 10. The CDR3 is 15 residues long. Germline lookup yields CDR1 SGHTA and CDR2 FQGTGA. Patients with uncontrolled infections, other autoimmune diseases, pregnancy or lactation were excluded. Around 10 ml fresh peripheral blood yielded the PBMCs.

Sequencing input: blood. The genes are TRBV7-3 and TRBJ2-3, with TRBD2 matching over 8 bases. The receptor was derived from a woman aged 18-29 years with Graves' hyperthyroidism. CDR3 DNA sequence: TGTGCCAGCAGCCCGGGGTCACGGGGGGGGGATACGCAGTATTTT. It specifies CASSPGSRGGDTQYF.